This T cell receptor beta chain appears in the sequencing data of a study of blood T cells in healthy people across ages. Overall study results and limits: The recorded TCR beta diversity per million T cells decreased in a roughly linear manner with age.

It was with a sample-barcoded 5' primer and a J-beta primer mix that a second PCR of roughly 7 to 12 cycles was run. Every cDNA was tagged by a template-switch adaptor with 12 random nucleotides. TCRdb redid the calling of the 5' RACE reads with MiXCR, one entry per CDR3 protein. The sample lists approximately 730,000 distinct CDR3 sequences, about 53% occurring once. Worth noting for this clonotype: Its antigen remains unknown.

This TCR was recovered from a man of 80 years or more in good health. Sequenced material: blood.

CDR3 amino acids: CASSLGSRPETQYF. CDR3 bases: TGTGCCAGCAGTTTGGGGTCCCGGCCAGAGACCCAGTACTTC. The chain links TRBV12-3 or TRBV12-4 to TRBJ2-5; D uncertain. V lost 3 bases, J lost 4 bases, and 12 bases lay in between. This CDR3 comprises 14 residues.